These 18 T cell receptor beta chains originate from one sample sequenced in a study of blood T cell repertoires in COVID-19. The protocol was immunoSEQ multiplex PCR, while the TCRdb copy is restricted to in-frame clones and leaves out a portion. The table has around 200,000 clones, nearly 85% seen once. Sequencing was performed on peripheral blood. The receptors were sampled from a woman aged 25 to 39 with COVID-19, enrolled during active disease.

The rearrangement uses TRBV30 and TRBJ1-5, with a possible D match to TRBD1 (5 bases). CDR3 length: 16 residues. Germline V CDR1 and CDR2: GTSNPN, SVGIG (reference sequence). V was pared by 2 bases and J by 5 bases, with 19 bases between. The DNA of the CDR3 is TGTGCCTGGAGTCCCATTGGGAGTGGGGGGGATCAGCCCCAGCATTTT. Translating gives CAWSPIGSGGDQPQHF.

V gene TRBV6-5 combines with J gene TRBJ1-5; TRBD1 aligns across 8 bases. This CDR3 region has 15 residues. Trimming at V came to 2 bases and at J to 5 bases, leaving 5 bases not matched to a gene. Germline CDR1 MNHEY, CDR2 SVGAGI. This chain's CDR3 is CASSYAGTGDQPQHF. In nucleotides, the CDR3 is TGTGCCAGCAGTTACGCCGGGACAGGCGATCAGCCCCAGCATTTT.

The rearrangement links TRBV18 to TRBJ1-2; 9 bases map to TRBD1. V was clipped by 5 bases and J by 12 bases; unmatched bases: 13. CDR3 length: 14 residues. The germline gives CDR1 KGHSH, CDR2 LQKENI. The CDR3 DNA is TGTGCCAGCTCAACCGGGACAGGGTTACCGGGAGACACCTTC. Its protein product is CASSTGTGLPGDTF.

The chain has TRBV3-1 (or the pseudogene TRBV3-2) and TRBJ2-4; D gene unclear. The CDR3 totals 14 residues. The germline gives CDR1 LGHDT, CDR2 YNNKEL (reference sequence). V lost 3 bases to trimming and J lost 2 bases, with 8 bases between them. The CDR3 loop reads CASSHGQSKNIQYF. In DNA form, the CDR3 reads TGTGCCAGCAGCCATGGGCAGTCCAAAAACATTCAGTACTTC.

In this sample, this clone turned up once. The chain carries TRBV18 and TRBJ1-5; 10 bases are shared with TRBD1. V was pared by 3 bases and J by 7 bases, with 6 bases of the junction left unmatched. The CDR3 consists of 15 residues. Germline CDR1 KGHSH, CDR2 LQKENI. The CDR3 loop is CASSPGTGDDQPQHF. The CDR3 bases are TGTGCCAGCTCACCCGGGACAGGGGATGACCAGCCCCAGCATTTT.

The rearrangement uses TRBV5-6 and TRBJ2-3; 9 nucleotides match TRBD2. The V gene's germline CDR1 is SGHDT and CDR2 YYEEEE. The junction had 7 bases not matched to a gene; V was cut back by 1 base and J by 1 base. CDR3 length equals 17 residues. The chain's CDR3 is CASSLLSGRLGTDTQYF. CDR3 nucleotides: TGTGCCAGCAGCTTGTTGAGCGGGAGGCTTGGCACAGATACGCAGTATTTT.

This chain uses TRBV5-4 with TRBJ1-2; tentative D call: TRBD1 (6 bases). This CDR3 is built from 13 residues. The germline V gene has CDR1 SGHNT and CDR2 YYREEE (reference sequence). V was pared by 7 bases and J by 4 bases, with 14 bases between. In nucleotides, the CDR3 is TGTGCCAGCGATGAGGACAGTAGCTATGGCTACACCTTC. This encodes CASDEDSSYGYTF. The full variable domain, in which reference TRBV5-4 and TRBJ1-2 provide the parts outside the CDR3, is ETGVTQSPTHLIKTRGQQVTLRCSSQSGHNTVSWYQQALGQGPQFIFQYYREEENGRGNFPPRFSGLQFPNYSSELNVNALELDDSALYLCASDEDSSYGYTFGSGTRLTVV.

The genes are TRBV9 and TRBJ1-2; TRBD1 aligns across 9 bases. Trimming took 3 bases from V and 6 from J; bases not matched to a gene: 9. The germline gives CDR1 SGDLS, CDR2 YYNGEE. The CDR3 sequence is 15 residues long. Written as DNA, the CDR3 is TGTGCCAGCAGCGGGCGGGACAGGGAGAGGAATGGCTACACCTTC. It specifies CASSGRDRERNGYTF.

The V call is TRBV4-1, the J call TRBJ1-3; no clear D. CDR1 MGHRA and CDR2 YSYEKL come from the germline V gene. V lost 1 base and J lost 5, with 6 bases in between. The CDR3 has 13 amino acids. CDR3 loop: CASSQGGRNTIYF. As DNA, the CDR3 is TGCGCCAGCAGCCAAGGCGGCCGAAACACCATATATTTT.

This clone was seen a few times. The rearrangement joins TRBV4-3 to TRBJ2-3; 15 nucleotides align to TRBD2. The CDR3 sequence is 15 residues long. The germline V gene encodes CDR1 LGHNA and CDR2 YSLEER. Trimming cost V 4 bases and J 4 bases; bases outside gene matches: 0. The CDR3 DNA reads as TGCGCCAGCAGCCGGACTAGCGGGGGGGCAGATACGCAGTATTTT. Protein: CASSRTSGGADTQYF.

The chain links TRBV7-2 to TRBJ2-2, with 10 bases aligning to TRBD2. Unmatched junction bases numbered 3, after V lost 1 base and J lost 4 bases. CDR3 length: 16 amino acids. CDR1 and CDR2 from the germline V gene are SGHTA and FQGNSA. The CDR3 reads CASSLGLAGVTGELFF. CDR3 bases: TGTGCCAGCAGCTTAGGGCTAGCGGGGGTCACCGGGGAGCTGTTTTTT.

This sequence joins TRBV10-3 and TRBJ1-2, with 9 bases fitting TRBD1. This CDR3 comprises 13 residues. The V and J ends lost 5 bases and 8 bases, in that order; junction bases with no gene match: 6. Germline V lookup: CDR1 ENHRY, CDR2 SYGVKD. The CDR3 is CAISPGTGRGYTF. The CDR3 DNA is TGTGCCATCAGTCCCGGGACAGGGCGAGGCTACACCTTC.

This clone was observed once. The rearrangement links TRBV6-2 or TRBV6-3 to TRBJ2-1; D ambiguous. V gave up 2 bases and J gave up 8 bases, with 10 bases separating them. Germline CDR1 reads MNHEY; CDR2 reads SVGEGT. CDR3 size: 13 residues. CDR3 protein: CASSYANGYEQFF. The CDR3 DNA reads TGTGCCAGCAGTTACGCTAACGGGTATGAGCAGTTCTTC.

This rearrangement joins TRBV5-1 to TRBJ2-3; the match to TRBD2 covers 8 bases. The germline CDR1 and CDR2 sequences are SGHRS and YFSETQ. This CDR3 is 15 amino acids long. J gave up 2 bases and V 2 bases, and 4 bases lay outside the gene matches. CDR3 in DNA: TGCGCCAGCAGCTTAGCGGGAGTAAACACAGATACGCAGTATTTT. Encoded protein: CASSLAGVNTDTQYF.

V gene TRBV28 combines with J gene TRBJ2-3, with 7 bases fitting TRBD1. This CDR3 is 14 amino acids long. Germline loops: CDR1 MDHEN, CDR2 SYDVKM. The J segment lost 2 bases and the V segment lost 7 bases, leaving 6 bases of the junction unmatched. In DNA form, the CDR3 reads TGTGCCAGCACAGGGGACAGCTCCACAGATACGCAGTATTTT. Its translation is CASTGDSSTDTQYF.

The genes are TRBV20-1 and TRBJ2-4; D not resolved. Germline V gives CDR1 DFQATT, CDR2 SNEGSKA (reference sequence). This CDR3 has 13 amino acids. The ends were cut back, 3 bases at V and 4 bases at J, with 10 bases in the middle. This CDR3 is CSASRRSKNIQYF. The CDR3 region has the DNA TGCAGTGCTAGTCGGCGGTCGAAAAACATTCAGTACTTC.

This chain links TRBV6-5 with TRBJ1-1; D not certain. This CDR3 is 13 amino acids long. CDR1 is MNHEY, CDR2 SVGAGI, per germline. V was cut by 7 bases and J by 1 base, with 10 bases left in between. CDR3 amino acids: CASKGATNTEAFF. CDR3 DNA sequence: TGTGCCAGCAAGGGAGCGACGAACACTGAAGCTTTCTTT.

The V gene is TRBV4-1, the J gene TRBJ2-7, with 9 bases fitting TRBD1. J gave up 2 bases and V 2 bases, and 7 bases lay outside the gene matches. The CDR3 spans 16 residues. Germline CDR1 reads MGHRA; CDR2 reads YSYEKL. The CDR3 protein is CASSQTGTGLAYEQYF. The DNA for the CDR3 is TGCGCCAGCAGCCAAACCGGGACAGGGCTTGCCTACGAGCAGTACTTC.